Below, 6 T cell receptor beta chains from the same sample are listed, as sequenced in a study of T cell changes during pregnancy in multiple sclerosis. The method was immunoSEQ multiplex PCR; TCRdb's version includes in-frame clones alone and lacks a portion of them. In the table there are fewer than 95,000 clones, 80% to 95% of which are singletons. The source material was peripheral blood, sampled in the first trimester of pregnancy. The receptor source for this set is a female donor with multiple sclerosis, enrolled in a pregnancy study.

The rearrangement links TRBV4-1 to TRBJ2-1; TRBD1 agrees at 8 bases. The V and J ends lost 3 bases and 7 bases, in that order; junction bases with no gene match: 8. Germline-derived CDR1 and CDR2 are MGHRA and YSYEKL. The CDR3 has 15 amino acids. The CDR3 DNA sequence: TGCGCCAGCAGCCACTCCCAGGGGGCGCAAAATGAGCAGTTCTTC. It encodes CASSHSQGAQNEQFF.

The chain employs TRBV25-1 and TRBJ2-2; D might be TRBD2 (7 bases). The CDR3 sequence is 16 residues long. Trimming left V 1 base short and J 0 bases short, with 9 bases between. From germline, CDR1 is MGHDK and CDR2 SYGVNS. The CDR3 is CASSEWGGPNTGELFF. The CDR3 DNA reads as TGTGCCAGCAGTGAATGGGGGGGCCCGAACACCGGGGAGCTGTTTTTT.

V is TRBV5-1 and J is TRBJ2-5; D possibly corresponds to TRBD1 (6 bases). The CDR3 contains 14 residues. V lost 3 bases and J 2 bases, leaving 11 bases between the germline ends. CDR1 and CDR2 from the germline V gene are SGHRS and YFSETQ. CDR3 protein: CASSSTDSQETQYF. The CDR3 DNA is TGCGCCAGCAGCTCAACGGACAGTCAAGAGACCCAGTACTTC.

The V call is TRBV2, the J call TRBJ2-2; TRBD1 agrees at 7 bases. Germline CDR1 SNHLY, CDR2 FYNNEI. The CDR3 consists of 16 residues. V was pared by 8 bases and J by 6 bases, with 15 bases of the junction left unmatched. The CDR3 loop reads CASEGRGSPEAGELFF. The DNA for the CDR3 is TGTGCCAGCGAGGGCAGGGGGTCCCCAGAAGCCGGGGAGCTGTTTTTT.

The rearrangement links TRBV6-6 to TRBJ2-5; D may be TRBD2 (6 bases). Looked up from germline, CDR1 is MNHNY and CDR2 is SVGAGI (reference sequence). This CDR3 contains 12 residues. Trimming took 6 bases from V and 4 from J, leaving 9 bases between them. CDR3 sequence (DNA): TGTGCCAGCAGGCGGGGACCAGAGACCCAGTACTTC. It codes for CASRRGPETQYF.

The chain has TRBV7-3 and TRBJ1-1; tentatively, D is TRBD1 (5 bases). From germline, CDR1 is SGHTA and CDR2 FQGTGA. Between the trimmed V and J ends, which lost 5 bases and 1 base, there was a span of 20 bases. This CDR3 region has 17 residues. The CDR3 is CASSPTGGQASNTEAFF. CDR3 DNA sequence: TGTGCCAGCAGCCCCACAGGTGGTCAGGCGTCGAACACTGAAGCTTTCTTT.